The clone carrying this T cell receptor (beta chain) was counted between two and nine times. The sample comes from a study of regulatory T cells in long-lasting Graves disease. Across the study: By definition, persistent Graves' disease involved antithyroid drugs for over 5 years alongside positive TSH receptor antibodies.

Losses at the gene ends were 3 bases for V and 4 bases for J; bases not matched to a gene: 9. There are 15 residues in the CDR3. Germline values: CDR1 SGDLS, CDR2 YYNGEE. Time point given: persistent/refractory GD, antithyroid drugs over 5 years with positive TRAb. Researchers made the TCR library from RNA that was extracted from PBMCs. According to the study, TCR beta libraries were built with iRepertoire HTBI primers and CDR3-region Arm-PCR. A single record per CDR3 protein comes from TCRdb applying MiXCR to the multiplex PCR reads. The profile covers about 290,000 distinct CDR3 sequences, with 22% appearing a single time and around 50% taken by the ten largest.

The origin of this receptor is a female donor with Graves disease. The chain has TRBV9 and TRBJ2-5, with TRBD2 matching 7 bases. The material was peripheral blood mononuclear cells (PBMCs), obtained when the disease was refractory, from a patient treated with antithyroid drugs. CDR3: CASSDGRGSGETQYF. The DNA of the CDR3 is TGTGCCAGCAGCGACGGACGCGGGAGCGGAGAGACCCAGTACTTC.